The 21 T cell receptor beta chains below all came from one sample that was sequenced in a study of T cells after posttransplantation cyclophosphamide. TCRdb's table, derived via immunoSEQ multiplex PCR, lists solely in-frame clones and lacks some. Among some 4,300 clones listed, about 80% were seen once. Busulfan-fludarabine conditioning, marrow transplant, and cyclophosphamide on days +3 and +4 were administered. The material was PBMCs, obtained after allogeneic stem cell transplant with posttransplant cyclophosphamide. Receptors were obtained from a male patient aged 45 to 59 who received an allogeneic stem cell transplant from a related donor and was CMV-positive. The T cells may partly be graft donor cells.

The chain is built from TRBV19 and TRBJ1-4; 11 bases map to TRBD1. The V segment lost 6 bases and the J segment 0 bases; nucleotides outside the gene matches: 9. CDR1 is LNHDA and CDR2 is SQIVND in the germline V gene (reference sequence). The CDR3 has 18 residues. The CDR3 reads CASSRTGGEVATNEKLFF. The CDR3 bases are TGTGCCAGTAGCCGGACAGGGGGCGAGGTTGCAACTAATGAAAAACTGTTTTTT.

This chain's CDR3 is CASSIDIGTGIGYEQYF. In DNA, the CDR3 is TGTGCCAGTAGTATAGACATTGGGACAGGGATCGGCTACGAGCAGTACTTC. The V gene is TRBV19, the J gene TRBJ2-7, with TRBD1 matching over 9 bases. The V gene end was trimmed by 0 bases and the J gene end by 3 bases; junction bases not matched to a gene: 9. Germline V gene sequence: CDR1 LNHDA, CDR2 SQIVND (reference sequence). This CDR3 spans 17 amino acids.

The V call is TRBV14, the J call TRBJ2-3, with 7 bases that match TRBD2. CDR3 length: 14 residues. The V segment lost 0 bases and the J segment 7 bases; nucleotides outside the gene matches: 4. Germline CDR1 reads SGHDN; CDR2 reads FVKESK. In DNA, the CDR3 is TGTGCCAGCAGCCAAGAACTAGCGAGGAATACGCAGTATTTT. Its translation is CASSQELARNTQYF.

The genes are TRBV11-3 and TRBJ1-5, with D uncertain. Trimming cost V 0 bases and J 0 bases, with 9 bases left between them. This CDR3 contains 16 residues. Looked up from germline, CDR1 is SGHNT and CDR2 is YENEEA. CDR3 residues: CASSLEGGHSNQPQHF. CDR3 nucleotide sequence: TGTGCCAGCAGCTTAGAGGGAGGGCATAGCAATCAGCCCCAGCATTTT.

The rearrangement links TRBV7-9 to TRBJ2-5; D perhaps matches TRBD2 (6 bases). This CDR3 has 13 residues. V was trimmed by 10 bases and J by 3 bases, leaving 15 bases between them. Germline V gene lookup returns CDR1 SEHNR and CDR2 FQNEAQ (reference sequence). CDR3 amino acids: CAIGAASEETQYF. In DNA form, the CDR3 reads TGTGCCATTGGGGCGGCTAGCGAAGAGACCCAGTACTTC.

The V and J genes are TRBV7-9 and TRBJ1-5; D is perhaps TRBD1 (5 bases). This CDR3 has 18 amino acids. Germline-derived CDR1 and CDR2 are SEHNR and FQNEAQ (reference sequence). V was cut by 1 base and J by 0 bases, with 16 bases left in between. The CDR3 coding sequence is TGTGCCAGCAGCTTAGGCGAGGACGGGGACTATAGCAATCAGCCCCAGCATTTT. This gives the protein CASSLGEDGDYSNQPQHF.

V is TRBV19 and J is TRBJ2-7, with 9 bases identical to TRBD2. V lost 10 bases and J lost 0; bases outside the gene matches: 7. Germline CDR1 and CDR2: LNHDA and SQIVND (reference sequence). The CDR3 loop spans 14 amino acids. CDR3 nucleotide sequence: TGTGCCACCACCCGTAGCGGGAGCTCCTACGAGCAGTACTTC. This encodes CATTRSGSSYEQYF.

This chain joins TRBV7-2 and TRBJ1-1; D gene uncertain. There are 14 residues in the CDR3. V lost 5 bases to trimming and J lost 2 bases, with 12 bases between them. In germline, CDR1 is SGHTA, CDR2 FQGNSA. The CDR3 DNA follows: TGTGCCAGCAGCCCCGCGGGTTATAACACTGAAGCTTTCTTT. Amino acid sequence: CASSPAGYNTEAFF.

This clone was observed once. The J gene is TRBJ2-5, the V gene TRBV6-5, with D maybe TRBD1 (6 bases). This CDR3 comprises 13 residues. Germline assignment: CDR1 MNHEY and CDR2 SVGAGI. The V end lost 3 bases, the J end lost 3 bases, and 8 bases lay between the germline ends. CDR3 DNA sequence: TGTGCCAGCAGTTATAACAGGGAAGAGACCCAGTACTTC. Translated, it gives CASSYNREETQYF.

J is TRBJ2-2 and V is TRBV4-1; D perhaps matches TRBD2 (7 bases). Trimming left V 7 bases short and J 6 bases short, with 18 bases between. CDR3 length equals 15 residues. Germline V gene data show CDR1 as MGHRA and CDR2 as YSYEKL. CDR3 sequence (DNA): TGCGCCAGCAAACGGGGGGCGTTGCTAGCCGGGGAGCTGTTTTTT. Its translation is CASKRGALLAGELFF.

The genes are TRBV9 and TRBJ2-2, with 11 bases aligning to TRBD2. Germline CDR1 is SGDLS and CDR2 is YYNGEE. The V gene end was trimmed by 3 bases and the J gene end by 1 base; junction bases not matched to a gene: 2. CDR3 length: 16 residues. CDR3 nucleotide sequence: TGTGCCAGCAGCGCTGGACTAGCGGGGAACACCGGGGAGCTGTTTTTT. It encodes CASSAGLAGNTGELFF.

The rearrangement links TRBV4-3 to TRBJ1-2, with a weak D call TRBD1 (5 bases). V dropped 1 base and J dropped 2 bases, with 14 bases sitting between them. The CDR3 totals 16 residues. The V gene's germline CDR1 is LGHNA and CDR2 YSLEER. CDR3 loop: CASSQGVGEGNYGYTF. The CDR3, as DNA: TGCGCCAGCAGCCAAGGGGTGGGGGAGGGGAACTATGGCTACACCTTC.

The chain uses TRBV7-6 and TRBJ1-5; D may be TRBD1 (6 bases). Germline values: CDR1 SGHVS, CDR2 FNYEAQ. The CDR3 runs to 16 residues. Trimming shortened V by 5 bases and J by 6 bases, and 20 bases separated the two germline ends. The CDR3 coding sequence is TGTGCCAGCAGCGCCCAAGCACAGGGTAGGGGTCAGCCCCAGCATTTT. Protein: CASSAQAQGRGQPQHF. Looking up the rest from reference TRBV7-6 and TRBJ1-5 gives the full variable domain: GAGVSQSPRYKVTKRGQDVALRCDPISGHVSLYWYRQALGQGPEFLTYFNYEAQQDKSGLPNDRFSAERPEGSISTLTIQRTEQRDSAMYRCASSAQAQGRGQPQHFGDGTRLSIL.

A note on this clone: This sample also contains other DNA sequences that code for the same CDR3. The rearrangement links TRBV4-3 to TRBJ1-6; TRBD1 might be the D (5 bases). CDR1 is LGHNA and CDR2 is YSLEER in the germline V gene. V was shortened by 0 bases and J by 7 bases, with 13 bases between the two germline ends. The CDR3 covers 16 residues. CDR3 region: CASSQDSRGSNSPLHF. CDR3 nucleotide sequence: TGCGCCAGCAGCCAAGATAGTCGGGGGTCGAATTCACCCCTCCACTTT.

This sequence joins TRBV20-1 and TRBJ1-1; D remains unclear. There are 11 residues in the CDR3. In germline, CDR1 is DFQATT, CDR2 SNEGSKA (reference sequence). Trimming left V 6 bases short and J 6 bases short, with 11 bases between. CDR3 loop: CSAGGRSEAFF. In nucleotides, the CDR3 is TGCAGTGCGGGTGGGAGGTCTGAAGCTTTCTTT.

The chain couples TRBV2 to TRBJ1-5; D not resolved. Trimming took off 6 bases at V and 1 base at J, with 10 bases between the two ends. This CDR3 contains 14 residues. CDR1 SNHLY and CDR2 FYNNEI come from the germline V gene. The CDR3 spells CASRAGGSNQPQHF. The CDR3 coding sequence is TGTGCCAGCAGGGCGGGTGGCAGCAATCAGCCCCAGCATTTT.

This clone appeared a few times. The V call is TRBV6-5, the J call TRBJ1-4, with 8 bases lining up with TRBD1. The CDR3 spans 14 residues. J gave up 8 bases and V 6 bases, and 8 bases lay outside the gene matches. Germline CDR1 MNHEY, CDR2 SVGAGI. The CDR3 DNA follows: TGTGCCAGCAGAGCAGGGGGCAGTGGGGAAAAACTGTTTTTT. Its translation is CASRAGGSGEKLFF.

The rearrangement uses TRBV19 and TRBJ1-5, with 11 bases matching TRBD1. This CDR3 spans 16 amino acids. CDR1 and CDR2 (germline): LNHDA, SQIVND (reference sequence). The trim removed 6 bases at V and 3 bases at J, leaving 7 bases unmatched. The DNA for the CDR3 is TGTGCCAGTAGCCTGATGGGACAGGGGGTCAATCAGCCCCAGCATTTT. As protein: CASSLMGQGVNQPQHF. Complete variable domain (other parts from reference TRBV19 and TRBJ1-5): DGGITQSPKYLFRKEGQNVTLSCEQNLNHDAMYWYRQDPGQGLRLIYYSQIVNDFQKGDIAEGYSVSREKKESFPLTVTSAQKNPTAFYLCASSLMGQGVNQPQHFGDGTRLSIL.

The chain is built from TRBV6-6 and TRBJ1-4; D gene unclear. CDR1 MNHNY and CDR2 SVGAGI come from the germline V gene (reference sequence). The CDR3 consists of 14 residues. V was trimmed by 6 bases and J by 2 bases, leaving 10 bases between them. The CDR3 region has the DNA TGTGCCAGCAGCCACACCCCGACTAATGAAAAACTGTTTTTT. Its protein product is CASSHTPTNEKLFF.

CDR3 nucleotides: TGTGCCAGCAGCTCGGACAGGGGGGATAATTCACCCCTCCACTTT. The encoded protein is CASSSDRGDNSPLHF. This chain links TRBV7-6 with TRBJ1-6, with TRBD1 matching over 10 bases. CDR1 and CDR2 (germline): SGHVS, FNYEAQ. J was trimmed by 5 bases and V by 4 bases; bases with no gene match: 2. There are 15 residues in the CDR3.

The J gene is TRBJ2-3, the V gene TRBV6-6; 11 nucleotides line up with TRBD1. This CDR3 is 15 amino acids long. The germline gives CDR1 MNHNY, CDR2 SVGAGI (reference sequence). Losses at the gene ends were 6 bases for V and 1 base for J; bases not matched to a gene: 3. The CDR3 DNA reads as TGTGCCAGCAGGACGGGACAGGGGGGCACAGATACGCAGTATTTT. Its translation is CASRTGQGGTDTQYF.